The 3 T cell receptor beta chains presented below share a single source sample, sequenced in a study of blood T cell repertoires in COVID-19. Using immunoSEQ multiplex PCR, the repertoire was profiled, and TCRdb retains in-frame clones only, with some absent. Seen here are tens of thousands of clones, 70% to 85% observed once, and the top ten hold about 3.9%. The material sequenced was peripheral blood. The receptors shown here come from a woman aged 60-70 years with acute or convalescent COVID-19.

This chain connects TRBV28 to TRBJ1-1, with D possibly TRBD1 on 5 matching bases. The CDR3 totals 14 residues. Germline V gives CDR1 MDHEN, CDR2 SYDVKM. The V gene lost 1 base and the J gene lost 4 bases, with 10 bases spanning the gap. The CDR3 DNA reads as TGTGCCAGCAGTTTATACGAAGGGGTCACTGAAGCTTTCTTT. Protein sequence: CASSLYEGVTEAFF.

J is TRBJ1-2 and V is TRBV7-9, with TRBD1 matching over 8 bases. With V trimmed by 5 bases and J by 6 bases, 5 bases remained unmatched. The length of the CDR3 is 13 residues. CDR1 and CDR2 (germline): SEHNR, FQNEAQ (reference sequence). CDR3 DNA sequence: TGTGCCAGCAGCGCAAACAGGGGGGATGGCTACACCTTC. Protein sequence: CASSANRGDGYTF. Full variable domain (outside the CDR3, taken from reference TRBV7-9 and TRBJ1-2): DTGVSQNPRHKITKRGQNVTFRCDPISEHNRLYWYRQTLGQGPEFLTYFQNEAQLEKSRLLSDRFSAERPKGSFSTLEIQRTEQGDSAMYLCASSANRGDGYTFGSGTRLTVV.

There are a few counts of this clone. The chain links TRBV30 to TRBJ2-3; D is possibly TRBD2 (5 bases). Trimming shortened V by 5 bases and J by 1 base, and 16 bases separated the two germline ends. Germline CDR1 GTSNPN, CDR2 SVGIG (reference sequence). This CDR3 has 15 residues. The CDR3 spells CAWHWGADRTDTQYF. CDR3 in DNA: TGTGCCTGGCATTGGGGAGCGGACCGCACAGATACGCAGTATTTT.